In this sample, the clone carrying this T cell receptor (beta chain) turned up many times. The target antigen is unknown. This sample was taken from a study of T cells in Graves' hyperthyroidism and ophthalmopathy. Study-level points and caveats: The model forecast ophthalmopathy, anticipating it by a median around 6.5 months before onset. Within blood appeared most thyroid clonotypes that had expanded above 0.001.

TCR beta CDR3 regions were amplified from RNA. A set of HTBI primers served as the primers for a first-round RT-PCR of the TCR CDR3. Each CDR3 protein gets one entry after TCRdb re-called the multiplex PCR reads with MiXCR. The sample carries around 300,000 distinct CDR3 sequences, 20% to 25% recorded once. Per the germline V gene, CDR1 is SGHNT and CDR2 is YENEEA. V was shortened by 7 bases and J by 1 base, with 13 bases between the two germline ends. The length of the CDR3 is 14 residues. It was at first hyperthyroidism diagnosis, before any ophthalmopathy symptoms, that the blood sample was taken. Sequences were obtained from blood. The receptor comes from a man aged 35-49 years with Graves' hyperthyroidism that later progressed to Graves' ophthalmopathy. The chain employs TRBV11-3 and TRBJ1-1; D gene unclear. This CDR3 reads CASTSPRGNTEAFF. The CDR3 DNA reads TGTGCCAGCACCTCACCTCGGGGGAACACTGAAGCTTTCTTT.